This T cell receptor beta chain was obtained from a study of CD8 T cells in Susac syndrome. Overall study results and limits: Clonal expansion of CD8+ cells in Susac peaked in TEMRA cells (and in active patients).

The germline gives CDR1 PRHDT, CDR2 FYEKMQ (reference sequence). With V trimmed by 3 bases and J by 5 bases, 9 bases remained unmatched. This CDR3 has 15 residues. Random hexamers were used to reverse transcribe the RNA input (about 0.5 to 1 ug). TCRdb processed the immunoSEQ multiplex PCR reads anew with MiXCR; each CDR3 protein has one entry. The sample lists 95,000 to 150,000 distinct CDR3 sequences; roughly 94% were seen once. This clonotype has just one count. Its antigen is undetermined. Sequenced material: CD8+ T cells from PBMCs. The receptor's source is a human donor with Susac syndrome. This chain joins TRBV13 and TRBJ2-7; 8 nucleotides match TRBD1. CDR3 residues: CASSFTRTGKHEQYF. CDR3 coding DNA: TGTGCCAGCAGCTTTACCCGGACAGGGAAGCACGAGCAGTACTTC.